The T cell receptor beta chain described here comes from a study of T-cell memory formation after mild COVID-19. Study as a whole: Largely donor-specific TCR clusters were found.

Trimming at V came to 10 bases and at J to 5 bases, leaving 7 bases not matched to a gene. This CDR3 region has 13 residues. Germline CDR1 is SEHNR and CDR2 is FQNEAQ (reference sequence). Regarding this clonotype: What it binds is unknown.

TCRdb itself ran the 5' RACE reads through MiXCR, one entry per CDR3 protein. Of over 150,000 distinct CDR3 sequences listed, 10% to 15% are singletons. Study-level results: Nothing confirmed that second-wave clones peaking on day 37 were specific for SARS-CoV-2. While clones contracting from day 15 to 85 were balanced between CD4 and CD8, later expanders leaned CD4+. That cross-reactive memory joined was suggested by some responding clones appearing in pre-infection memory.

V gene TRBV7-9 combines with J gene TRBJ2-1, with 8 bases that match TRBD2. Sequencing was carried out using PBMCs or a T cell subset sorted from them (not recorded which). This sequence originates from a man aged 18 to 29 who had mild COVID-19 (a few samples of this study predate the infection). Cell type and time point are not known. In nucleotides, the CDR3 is TGTGCCACCACACGACTAGCGAACAATGAGCAGTTCTTC. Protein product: CATTRLANNEQFF.